These T cell receptor beta chains were read from a single sample in a study of blood T cell repertoires in COVID-19. Sequencing used immunoSEQ multiplex PCR; TCRdb keeps in-frame clones, though not all of them. In the table there are 110,000 or so clones, about 90% of which are singletons. Sample: peripheral blood. These receptors all come from a woman aged 50 to 65 with acute or convalescent COVID-19. Each CDR3 is given with its conserved first and last residue.

V gene | CDR3 protein
TRBV4-3 | CASSQDRPFGISEKLFF
TRBV27 | CASSLRQGAHEQYF
TRBV21-1 | CASPGQGYNEQFF
TRBV2 | CATLARDNYGYTF
TRBV6-5 | CASSYSGTGVSYEQYF
TRBV18 | CASSPGQEYGYTF
TRBV30 | CAWSTGGGYTF
TRBV27 | CASSLGTGYGYTF
TRBV5-6 | CASSPGQGAVYGYTF
TRBV3-1/TRBV3-2 | CASSQDGGPNTEAFF
TRBV28 | CASSLTGVRGELFF
TRBV6-5 | CASSRGQGGNTIYF
TRBV4-1 | CASKESAGNTIYF
TRBV6-2/TRBV6-3 | CASSYRQGAYNEQFF
TRBV7-3 | CASSFGAGESDTQYF
TRBV28 | CASSHQVYNSPLHF
TRBV6-5 | CASTGEYQETQYF
TRBV24-1 | CATSDVRLEDGTDTQYF
TRBV28 | CASSPRTGREAFF
TRBV7-6 | CASSFDQPMNTGELFF
TRBV2 | CASSPRTGGSGNTIYF
TRBV6-6 | CASSPGGKSGNTIYF
TRBV12-3/TRBV12-4 | CASSFKGGEQYF
TRBV6-5 | CASSNQYTEAFF
TRBV19 | CASSRLGFGVLADTQYF
TRBV11-2 | CASSRRTVGANVLTF
TRBV3-1/TRBV3-2 | CASSKKREGRDEQFF
TRBV11-2 | CASSQTQGRGNTIYF
TRBV7-2 | CASSTRTGNQPQHF
TRBV2 | CASSEAPRTTYEQYF
TRBV6-5 | CASTAGTGGFEAFF
TRBV12-3/TRBV12-4 | CASSLRGGQPQHF
TRBV11-3 | CASSLQGAEAFF
TRBV7-2 | CASSFKGSPLHF
TRBV9 | CASSPPGLAGTDTQYF
TRBV19 | CASSLPWTGSNTEAFF
TRBV7-9 | CASSATGGKSQPQHF
TRBV19 | CASSIADRVLVGANVLTF
TRBV27 | CASSLDRGGADGYTF
TRBV6-2/TRBV6-3 | CASSDGIRVLNYGYTF
TRBV27 | CASSLSGAGDSIQFF
TRBV10-1 | CASSPNRENTEAFF
TRBV9 | CASSVGGFNTEAFF
TRBV2 | CASSALTGGPIEQYF
TRBV6-5 | CASSYSAGASYEQYF
TRBV19 | CASSIFPGQTYEQYF
TRBV2 | CASSYYDRVTPHNEQFF
TRBV15 | CATSSATTYEQYF